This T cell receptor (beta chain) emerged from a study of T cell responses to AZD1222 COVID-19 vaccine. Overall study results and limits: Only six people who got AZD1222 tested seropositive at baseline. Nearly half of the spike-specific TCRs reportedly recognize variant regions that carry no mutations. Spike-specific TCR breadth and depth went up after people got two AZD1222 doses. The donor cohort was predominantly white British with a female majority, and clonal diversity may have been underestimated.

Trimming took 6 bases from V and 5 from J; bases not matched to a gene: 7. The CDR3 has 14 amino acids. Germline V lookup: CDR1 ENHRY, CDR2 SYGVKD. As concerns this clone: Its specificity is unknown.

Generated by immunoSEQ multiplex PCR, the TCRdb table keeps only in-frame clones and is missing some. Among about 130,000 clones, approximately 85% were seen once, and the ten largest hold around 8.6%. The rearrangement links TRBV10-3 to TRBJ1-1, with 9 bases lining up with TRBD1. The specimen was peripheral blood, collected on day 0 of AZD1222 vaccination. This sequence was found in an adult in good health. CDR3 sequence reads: CAISTGQGGTEAFF. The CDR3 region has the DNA TGTGCCATCAGCACGGGACAGGGCGGAACTGAAGCTTTCTTT.